This TCR beta chain was retrieved from a study of radiation and T cells in renal cell carcinoma. Points from the study as a whole: Top 100 clonotypes averaged about 54% in irradiated versus around 45% in nephrectomy-only tumors. Irradiated tumors held more dominant CDR3 motifs than control tumors. Pretreatment tumor biopsies were lacking, so baseline clonotypes are unknown.

The germline V gene encodes CDR1 SNHLY and CDR2 FYNNEI. CDR3 size: 14 residues. V was shortened by 2 bases and J by 6 bases, with 11 bases between the two germline ends. This clone was counted only a few times. Its antigen is not identified. Treatment noted: 15 Gy SBRT to primary tumor, nephrectomy 4 weeks later. Nephrectomy followed 15 Gy stereotactic body radiation by 4 weeks. This table comes from immunoSEQ multiplex PCR, and its TCRdb copy is limited to in-frame clones, with some not included. The data show about 15,000 clones, 64% seen once. This sequence originates from a woman aged 70-85 years with renal cell carcinoma. The input for sequencing was tumor tissue, taken from a patient whose treatment included radiotherapy and nephrectomy. The chain couples TRBV2 to TRBJ1-5; a possible D gene is TRBD1 (6 bases). This CDR3 reads CASSETGALQPQHF. As DNA, the CDR3 is TGTGCCAGCAGTGAAACGGGGGCCCTTCAGCCCCAGCATTTT.